Sequencing of this T cell receptor (beta chain) was carried out in a study of T cells after yellow fever vaccination. TCRdb ran MiXCR on the 5' RACE reads and lists one entry per CDR3 protein. The table shows some 500,000 distinct CDR3 sequences, with around an eighth occurring only once. Regarding the study as a whole: Contamination by abundant bulk-population clonotypes could be present in FACS-sorted repertoires. A large majority of primary-vaccination clones showed up again after the booster (96% CD4, roughly 91% CD8).

CDR1 MNHEY and CDR2 SMNVEV come from the germline V gene (reference sequence). The CDR3 contains 16 residues. V was clipped by 5 bases and J by 5 bases; unmatched bases: 14. With regard to this clonotype: Its antigen remains unknown.

Sequenced here: PBMCs, sampled on the day of the yellow fever booster vaccination. The chain carries TRBV27 and TRBJ2-7; 8 positions match TRBD1. This TCR came from a man younger than 40 who received the YFV17D yellow fever vaccine. The CDR3 DNA reads TGTGCCAGCAGTCCAAAAACTACAGGGGGAGAGGACGAGCAGTACTTC. Its translation: CASSPKTTGGEDEQYF.